This passage covers 7 T cell receptor beta chains from one sample sequenced in a study of blood T cells in healthy people across ages (dated by TCRdb to the mid-2010s). The receptor library was made with 5' RACE. The reads were generated on an Illumina HiSeq 2500. A second PCR of roughly 7 to 11 cycles was performed with a sample-barcoded 5' primer and a J-beta primer mix. TCRdb's own reprocessing of the public reads used fastp at Q25 and MiXCR and kept productive beta chains. All rows with the same CDR3 protein become a single entry with the most common DNA and genes. In this sample the table shows over a million distinct CDR3 sequences, over 35% of which occur a single time. The ten largest make up 15% to 20% of the sample. What was sequenced was blood. These receptors came from a woman in her fifties or sixties in good health.

Only a few counts were recorded for this clonotype. V is TRBV20-1 and J is TRBJ2-3; weak D call: TRBD2 (5 bases). V shed 0 bases and J shed 2 bases, with 9 bases lying between them. The CDR3 is 14 residues long. Germline V gene data show CDR1 as DFQATT and CDR2 as SNEGSKA (reference sequence). Here the CDR3 DNA reads TGCAGTGCTAGAGACCGGGGAACCACAGATACGCAGTATTTT. As protein: CSARDRGTTDTQYF.

As regards this clonotype: A clone one base away is much larger, so this may be a read error. This chain uses TRBV27 with TRBJ2-6; possibly TRBD1 or TRBD2 for D (5 bases each). V dropped 7 bases and J dropped 0 bases, with 13 bases sitting between them. Germline V gene lookup returns CDR1 MNHEY and CDR2 SMNVEV (reference sequence). The CDR3 runs 16 residues. The CDR3 DNA reads as TGTGCCAGCAAATATCAGGGACGCTCTGGGGCCAACGTCCTGACTTTC. Amino acid sequence: CASKYQGRSGANVLTF.

The rearrangement joins TRBV27 to TRBJ2-7, with D possibly being TRBD1 (6 bases). V lost 8 bases, J lost 3 bases, and 14 bases lay in between. CDR1 is MNHEY, CDR2 SMNVEV, per germline (reference sequence). The CDR3 covers 13 residues. The CDR3 DNA reads as TGTGCCAGCGGACCCGGGACACTCTACGAGCAGTACTTC. It encodes CASGPGTLYEQYF.

This clonotype was seen a handful of times. The chain employs TRBV20-1 and TRBJ2-1; D remains unclear. Germline CDR1 and CDR2: DFQATT and SNEGSKA (reference sequence). Deletions cut 1 base from V and 5 bases from J, with 12 bases between. This CDR3 is 14 amino acids long. As DNA, the CDR3 is TGCAGTGCTAGAGCGTCGGCAGTAAACAATGAGCAGTTCTTC. The encoded protein is CSARASAVNNEQFF.

This clonotype occurred many times. This rearrangement joins TRBV25-1 to TRBJ2-1, with TRBD2 matching over 9 bases. V lost 2 bases, J lost 0 bases, and 8 bases stayed unmatched. The CDR3 sequence is 18 residues long. The germline V gene has CDR1 MGHDK and CDR2 SYGVNS. The CDR3, as DNA: TGTGCCAGCAGTGAAGGAATTGCGGGGGGGAGCTCCTACAATGAGCAGTTCTTC. It yields the protein CASSEGIAGGSSYNEQFF.

The CDR3 spells CSARDSGGRTDYGYTF. CDR3 bases: TGCAGTGCTAGAGATTCGGGGGGGCGGACGGACTATGGCTACACCTTC. This rearrangement joins TRBV20-1 to TRBJ1-2; D perhaps matches TRBD1 (6 bases). The CDR3 has 16 amino acids. Trimming left V 0 bases short and J 3 bases short, with 17 bases between. Looked up from germline, CDR1 is DFQATT and CDR2 is SNEGSKA (reference sequence).

The V call is TRBV5-5, the J call TRBJ2-5, with TRBD1 matching over 8 bases. Germline values: CDR1 SGHKS, CDR2 YYEKEE (reference sequence). The CDR3 is made up of 15 amino acids. V lost 1 base to trimming and J lost 11 bases; unmatched junction nucleotides: 13. The CDR3, as DNA: TGTGCCAGCAGCTTGAACCCTGGACAGGGTGGGGAGCAGTACTTC. Encoded protein: CASSLNPGQGGEQYF. Drawing the rest from reference TRBV5-5 and TRBJ2-5, the complete variable domain is DAGVTQSPTHLIKTRGQQVTLRCSPISGHKSVSWYQQVLGQGPQFIFQYYEKEERGRGNFPDRFSARQFPNYSSELNVNALLLGDSALYLCASSLNPGQGGEQYFGPGTRLLVL.